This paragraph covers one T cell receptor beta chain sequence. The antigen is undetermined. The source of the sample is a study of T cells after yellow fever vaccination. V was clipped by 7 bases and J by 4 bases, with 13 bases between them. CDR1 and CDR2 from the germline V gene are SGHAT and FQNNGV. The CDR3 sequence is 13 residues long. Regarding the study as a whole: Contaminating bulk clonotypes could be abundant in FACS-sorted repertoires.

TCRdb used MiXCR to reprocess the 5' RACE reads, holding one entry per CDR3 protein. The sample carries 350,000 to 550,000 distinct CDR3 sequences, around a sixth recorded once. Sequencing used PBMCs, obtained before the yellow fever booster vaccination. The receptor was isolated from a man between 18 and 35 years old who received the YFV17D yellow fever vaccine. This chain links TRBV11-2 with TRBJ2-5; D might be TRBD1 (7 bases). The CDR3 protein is CASNLQGGETQYF. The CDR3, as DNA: TGTGCCAGCAACCTCCAGGGGGGAGAGACCCAGTACTTC.